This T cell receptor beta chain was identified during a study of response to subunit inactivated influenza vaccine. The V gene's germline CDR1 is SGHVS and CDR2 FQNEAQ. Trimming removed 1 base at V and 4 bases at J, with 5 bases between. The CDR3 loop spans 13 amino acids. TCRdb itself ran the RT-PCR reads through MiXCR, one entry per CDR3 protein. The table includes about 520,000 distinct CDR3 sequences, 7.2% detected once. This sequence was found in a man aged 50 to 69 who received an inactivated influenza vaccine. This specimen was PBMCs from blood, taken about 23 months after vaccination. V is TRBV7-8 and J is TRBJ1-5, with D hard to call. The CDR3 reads CASSLVENQPQHF. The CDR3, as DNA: TGTGCCAGCAGCTTAGTTGAGAATCAGCCCCAGCATTTT.